This TCR beta chain was obtained from a study of beta chain features in type 1 diabetes. The length of the CDR3 is 15 residues. Losses at the gene ends were 5 bases for V and 5 bases for J; bases not matched to a gene: 11. Germline V gene lookup returns CDR1 MNHNS and CDR2 SASEGT. Expressed TCRB transcripts were sequenced because the isolated RNA had all been reverse transcribed beforehand. This table comes from immunoSEQ multiplex PCR, and its TCRdb copy is limited to in-frame clones, with some not included. Seen here are around 300,000 clones, approximately 8.1% observed once, and the top ten hold about 0.93%.

This chain links TRBV6-1 with TRBJ2-5; 7 bases match TRBD1. The specimen sequenced was central memory CD4+ T cells from blood. The source is a woman between 18 and 30 years old in good health. In nucleotides, the CDR3 is TGTGCCAGCAGTACACGGGACAGCCTCGGGGAGACCCAGTACTTC. As protein: CASSTRDSLGETQYF.